This TCR beta chain comes out of a study of technical replicates of blood from a few donors. The method was immunoSEQ multiplex PCR; TCRdb's version includes in-frame clones alone and lacks a portion of them. This sample yields more than 65,000 clones, of which 90% to 95% are seen a single time; 0.35% to 0.4% belongs to the top ten. Sample: T cells isolated from PBMCs. The clonotype comes from a human donor in good health.

For the CDR3, the DNA is TGTGCCAGCAGCGTAGTAGAGCGGGAGGGCCCGGGCACCGGGGAGCTGTTTTTT. Amino acids: CASSVVEREGPGTGELFF. J is TRBJ2-2 and V is TRBV9; TRBD2 aligns across 10 bases. The CDR3 sequence is 18 residues long. Germline V gene data show CDR1 as SGDLS and CDR2 as YYNGEE. V lost 0 bases, J lost 4 bases, and 9 bases stayed unmatched.